Listed below are T cell receptor beta chains from one sample, sequenced in a study of cytomegalovirus exposure and HLA in healthy donors. Generated by immunoSEQ multiplex PCR, the TCRdb table keeps only in-frame clones and is missing some. This sample carries 130,000 or so clones, 84% of them seen once, and the ten largest clones take almost 3%. The sequenced material came from PBMCs. The receptors were sampled from a woman between 18 and 29 years old in good health and CMV-seropositive. The CDR3 runs from the conserved cysteine through the conserved F or W. Each record gives: clone size, D gene, V gene, J gene, CDR3 DNA, CDR3 protein. The D gene is left open where the match is weak. Only some rows state a clone size, as once, few, many or a class for expanded clones.

clone_size: -; d_call: TRBD1; v_call: TRBV6-1; j_call: TRBJ2-7; cdr3_nt: TGTGCCAGCAGTGAAGCCGGGACAGGGGCCTACGAGCAGTACTTC; cdr3_aa: CASSEAGTGAYEQYF
clone_size: -; d_call: TRBD1; v_call: TRBV29-1; j_call: TRBJ2-4; cdr3_nt: TGCAGCGTCAACAGACAGGGCGGAGCCAAAAACATTCAGTACTTC; cdr3_aa: CSVNRQGGAKNIQYF
clone_size: -; d_call: TRBD1; v_call: TRBV5-1; j_call: TRBJ1-2; cdr3_nt: TGCGCCAGCAGCTTAGAGTTCGGGACAGCTGGCTACACCTTC; cdr3_aa: CASSLEFGTAGYTF
clone_size: -; d_call: TRBD1; v_call: TRBV10-1; j_call: TRBJ2-2; cdr3_nt: TGCGTCAGCAGTGCCGGGACAGGGGGCACCGGGGAGCTGTTTTTT; cdr3_aa: CVSSAGTGGTGELFF
clone_size: once; d_call: -; v_call: TRBV5-1; j_call: TRBJ2-5; cdr3_nt: TGCGCCAGCAGCTCCTCTTTCCGGACAGTAGAGACCCAGTACTTC; cdr3_aa: CASSSSFRTVETQYF
clone_size: -; d_call: -; v_call: TRBV25-1; j_call: TRBJ2-2; cdr3_nt: TGTGCCAGCAGTAGCGGAACTTACACCGGGGAGCTGTTTTTT; cdr3_aa: CASSSGTYTGELFF
clone_size: -; d_call: TRBD2; v_call: TRBV4-1; j_call: TRBJ2-7; cdr3_nt: TGCGCCAGCAGCTCCGGCGGACTAGCGGGGGTCGAGCAGTACTTC; cdr3_aa: CASSSGGLAGVEQYF
clone_size: -; d_call: TRBD1; v_call: TRBV4-1; j_call: TRBJ2-7; cdr3_nt: TGCGCCAGCAGTATAACCGGGACAGGGGCCTACGAGCAGTACTTC; cdr3_aa: CASSITGTGAYEQYF
clone_size: -; d_call: -; v_call: TRBV6-6; j_call: TRBJ1-5; cdr3_nt: TGTGCCAGCAGTTACTCGACACAGGGTGAACAGCCCCAGCATTTT; cdr3_aa: CASSYSTQGEQPQHF
clone_size: -; d_call: -; v_call: TRBV23-1; j_call: TRBJ2-7; cdr3_nt: TGCGCCAGCAGTCAATCATACAGACAGGACGAGCAGTACTTC; cdr3_aa: CASSQSYRQDEQYF
clone_size: -; d_call: -; v_call: TRBV6-5; j_call: TRBJ1-5; cdr3_nt: TGTGCCAGCAGTTTATTATATAATCAGCCCCAGCATTTT; cdr3_aa: CASSLLYNQPQHF
clone_size: -; d_call: -; v_call: TRBV5-4; j_call: TRBJ2-5; cdr3_nt: TGTGCCAGCATGGCAGACCAAGAGACCCAGTACTTC; cdr3_aa: CASMADQETQYF
clone_size: -; d_call: TRBD1; v_call: TRBV2; j_call: TRBJ2-1; cdr3_nt: TGTGCCAGCAGGGGACAGGAATACATATCAGCCTCCTACAATGAGCAGTTCTTC; cdr3_aa: CASRGQEYISASYNEQFF
clone_size: -; d_call: TRBD1; v_call: TRBV19; j_call: TRBJ1-2; cdr3_nt: TGTGCCAGTAGACAGGGGGCGGTAGGCTATGGCTACACCTTC; cdr3_aa: CASRQGAVGYGYTF
clone_size: -; d_call: -; v_call: TRBV11-2; j_call: TRBJ1-2; cdr3_nt: TGTGCCAGCAGCTCTTGGAACAGGGAGACGGGCAACTATGGCTACACCTTC; cdr3_aa: CASSSWNRETGNYGYTF